Listed below are T cell receptor beta chains from one sample, sequenced in a study of shared clonotypes between healthy human individuals. This table comes from immunoSEQ multiplex PCR, and its TCRdb copy is limited to in-frame clones, with some not included. The sample records some 1,600,000 clones, about 98% being singletons. Sequenced sample: naive CD4+ T cells sorted from blood. The origin of the receptors is a man aged 30-40 years in good health. Each CDR3 is given with its conserved first and last residue. A D gene is named only where the DNA matches it firmly. A row's size may be missing; if present it is once, few, many or a size class.

CDR3 length,V gene,D gene,J gene,clone size,CDR3 protein,CDR3 DNA
15,TRBV28,.,TRBJ2-2,.,CASSLGSEGSGELFF,TGTGCCAGCAGTTTAGGTAGCGAGGGCTCCGGGGAGCTGTTTTTT
18,TRBV7-3,.,TRBJ2-2,.,CASSLRGGSLANTGELFF,TGTGCCAGCAGCTTAAGAGGTGGGAGCCTCGCGAACACCGGGGAGCTGTTTTTT
17,TRBV25-1,.,TRBJ2-5,.,CASSEWAWGVPEETQYF,TGTGCCAGCAGTGAGTGGGCGTGGGGGGTGCCAGAAGAGACCCAGTACTTC
15,TRBV6-5,TRBD1,TRBJ1-1,.,CASSPAGGVYTEAFF,TGTGCCAGCAGCCCCGCAGGGGGCGTTTACACTGAAGCTTTCTTT
15,TRBV28,.,TRBJ1-2,.,CASRLPTESNYGYTF,TGTGCCAGCAGGCTTCCGACAGAATCTAACTATGGCTACACCTTC
15,TRBV27,.,TRBJ2-2,.,CASSRTLLNTGELFF,TGTGCCAGCAGTCGTACTTTACTGAACACCGGGGAGCTGTTTTTT
15,TRBV5-1,.,TRBJ1-3,.,CASSLDPGSGNTIYF,TGCGCCAGCAGCTTGGACCCGGGATCTGGAAACACCATATATTTT
14,TRBV5-1,TRBD1,TRBJ2-1,.,CASSYRDSLNEQFF,TGCGCCAGCAGCTACCGGGACAGTCTGAATGAGCAGTTCTTC
17,TRBV7-9,.,TRBJ1-1,.,CASSLGPPGNTRTEAFF,TGTGCCAGCAGCTTAGGCCCTCCAGGGAACACCCGCACTGAAGCTTTCTTT
14,TRBV7-9,.,TRBJ1-1,.,CASSFKAGDTEAFF,TGTGCCAGCAGCTTCAAGGCTGGGGACACTGAAGCTTTCTTT
17,TRBV7-6,TRBD2,TRBJ2-6,.,CASSLVSGSPGANVLTF,TGTGCCAGCAGCTTAGTTAGCGGGAGTCCTGGGGCCAACGTCCTGACTTTC
14,TRBV28,.,TRBJ2-1,.,CASSQVPIMGWQFF,TGTGCCAGCAGTCAAGTCCCGATTATGGGCTGGCAGTTCTTC
13,TRBV14,TRBD1,TRBJ1-4,.,CASSWDRGGKLFF,TGTGCCAGCAGCTGGGACAGGGGTGGAAAACTGTTTTTT
16,TRBV5-5,.,TRBJ2-1,.,CASSPWTSSSYNEQFF,TGTGCCAGCAGCCCCTGGACTTCCAGCTCCTACAATGAGCAGTTCTTC
15,TRBV29-1,TRBD1,TRBJ2-7,.,CSAETLTGGAYEQYF,TGCAGCGCCGAAACGCTCACAGGGGGCGCCTACGAGCAGTACTTC
15,TRBV2,TRBD1,TRBJ1-5,once,CASKLQGTGIEPQHF,TGTGCCAGCAAACTACAGGGGACCGGGATAGAGCCCCAGCATTTT
15,TRBV5-5,.,TRBJ2-1,.,CASSLASGSYNEQFF,TGTGCCAGCAGCTTGGCTAGTGGCTCCTACAATGAGCAGTTCTTC
13,TRBV29-1,.,TRBJ2-7,.,CSVKRLGPYEQYF,TGCAGCGTCAAGCGGTTGGGGCCCTACGAGCAGTACTTC
13,TRBV7-8,.,TRBJ2-5,.,CASNRRPQETQYF,TGTGCCAGCAACCGACGGCCCCAAGAGACCCAGTACTTC
12,TRBV5-6,.,TRBJ2-7,.,CASSLGYYEQYF,TGTGCCAGCAGCTTGGGTTATTACGAGCAGTACTTC
14,TRBV7-9,TRBD1,TRBJ2-7,once,CAINPRTGGNEQYF,TGTGCCATCAACCCCCGGACAGGGGGAAACGAGCAGTACTTC
14,TRBV27,.,TRBJ2-1,once,CASSSWTADNEQFF,TGTGCCAGCAGTAGCTGGACCGCCGACAATGAGCAGTTCTTC
20,TRBV5-1,TRBD2,TRBJ2-5,.,CASSLAQIGLAGGWQETQYF,TGCGCCAGCAGCTTGGCCCAAATCGGGCTGGCGGGAGGTTGGCAAGAGACCCAGTACTTC